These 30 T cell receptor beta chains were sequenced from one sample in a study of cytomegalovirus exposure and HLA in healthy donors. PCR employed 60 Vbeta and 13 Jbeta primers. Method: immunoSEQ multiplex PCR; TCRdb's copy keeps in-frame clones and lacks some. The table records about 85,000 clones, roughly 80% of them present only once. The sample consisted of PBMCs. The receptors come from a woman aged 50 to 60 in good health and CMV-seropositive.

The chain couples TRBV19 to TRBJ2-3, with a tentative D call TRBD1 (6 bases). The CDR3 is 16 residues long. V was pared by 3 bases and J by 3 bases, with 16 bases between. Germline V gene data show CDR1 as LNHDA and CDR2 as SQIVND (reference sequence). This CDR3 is CASSIQGFRGTDTQYF. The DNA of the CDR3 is TGTGCCAGTAGTATTCAGGGGTTTAGGGGTACAGATACGCAGTATTTT.

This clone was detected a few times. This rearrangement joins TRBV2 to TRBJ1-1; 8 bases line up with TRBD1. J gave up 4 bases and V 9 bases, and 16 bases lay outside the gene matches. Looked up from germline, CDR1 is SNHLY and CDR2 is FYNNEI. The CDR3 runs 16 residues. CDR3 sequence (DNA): TGTGCCAGTAAGAAACAGGGGGGTATTGGGGGCACTGAAGCTTTCTTT. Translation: CASKKQGGIGGTEAFF.

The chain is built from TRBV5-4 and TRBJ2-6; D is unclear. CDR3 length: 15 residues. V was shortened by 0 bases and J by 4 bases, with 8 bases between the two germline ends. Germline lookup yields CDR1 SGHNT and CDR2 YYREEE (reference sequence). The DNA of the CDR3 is TGTGCCAGCAGCTTGGAGCCAATCGGGGCCAACGTCCTGACTTTC. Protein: CASSLEPIGANVLTF.

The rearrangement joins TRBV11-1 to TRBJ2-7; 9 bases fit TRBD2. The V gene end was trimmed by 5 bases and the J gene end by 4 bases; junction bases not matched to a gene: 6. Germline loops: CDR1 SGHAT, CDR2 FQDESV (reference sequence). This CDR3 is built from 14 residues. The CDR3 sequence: CASSPYSGGYEQYF. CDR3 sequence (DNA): TGTGCCAGCAGCCCCTATAGCGGGGGATACGAGCAGTACTTC.

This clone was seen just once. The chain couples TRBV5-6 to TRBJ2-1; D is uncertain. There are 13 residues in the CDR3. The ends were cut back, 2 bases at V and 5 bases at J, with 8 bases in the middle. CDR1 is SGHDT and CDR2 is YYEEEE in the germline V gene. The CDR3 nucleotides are TGTGCCAGCAGCTTTGGTACACACAATGAGCAGTTCTTC. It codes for CASSFGTHNEQFF.

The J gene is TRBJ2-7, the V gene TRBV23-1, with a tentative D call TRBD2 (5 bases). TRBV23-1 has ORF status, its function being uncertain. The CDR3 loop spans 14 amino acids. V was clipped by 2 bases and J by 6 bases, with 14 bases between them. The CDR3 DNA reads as TGCGCCAGCAGTCAACCCGTTCTCGGGGTCGAGCAGTACGTC. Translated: CASSQPVLGVEQYV.

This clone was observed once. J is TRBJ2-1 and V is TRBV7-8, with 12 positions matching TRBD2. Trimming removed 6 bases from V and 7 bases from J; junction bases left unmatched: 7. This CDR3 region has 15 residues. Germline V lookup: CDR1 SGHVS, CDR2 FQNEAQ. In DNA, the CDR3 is TGTGCCAGCAGGCAACTAGCGGGGGGCGTGAATGAGCAGTTCTTC. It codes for CASRQLAGGVNEQFF.

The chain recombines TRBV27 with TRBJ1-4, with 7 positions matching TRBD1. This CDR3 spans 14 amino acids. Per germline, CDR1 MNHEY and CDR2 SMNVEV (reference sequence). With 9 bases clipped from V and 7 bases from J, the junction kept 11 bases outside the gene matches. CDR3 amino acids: CASSRQGWAEKLFF. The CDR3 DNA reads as TGTGCCAGTTCCCGACAGGGTTGGGCTGAAAAACTGTTTTTT. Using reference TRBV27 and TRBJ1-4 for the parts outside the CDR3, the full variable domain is EAQVTQNPRYLITVTGKKLTVTCSQNMNHEYMSWYRQDPGLGLRQIYYSMNVEVTDKGDVPEGYKVSRKEKRNFPLILESPSPNQTSLYFCASSRQGWAEKLFFGSGTQLSVL.

The CDR3 here is CASSVEAVRYGYTF. The CDR3 DNA is TGTGCCAGCAGCGTAGAGGCGGTCCGGTATGGCTACACCTTC. The rearrangement joins TRBV9 to TRBJ1-2, with D hard to call. CDR3 length: 14 amino acids. The ends were cut back, 0 bases at V and 5 bases at J, with 11 bases in the middle. In germline, CDR1 is SGDLS, CDR2 YYNGEE.

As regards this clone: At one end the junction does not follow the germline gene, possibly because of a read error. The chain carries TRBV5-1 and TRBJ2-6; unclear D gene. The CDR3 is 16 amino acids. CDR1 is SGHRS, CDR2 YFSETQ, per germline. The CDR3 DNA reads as TGCGCCGGCAGCTTGGATCCAGGTTCTGGGGCCAACGTCCTGACTTTC. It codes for CAGSLDPGSGANVLTF. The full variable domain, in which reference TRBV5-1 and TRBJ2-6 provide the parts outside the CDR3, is KAGVTQTPRYLIKTRGQQVTLSCSPISGHRSVSWYQQTPGQGLQFLFEYFSETQRNKGNFPGRFSGRQFSNSRSEMNVSTLELGDSALYLCAGSLDPGSGANVLTFGAGSRLTVL.

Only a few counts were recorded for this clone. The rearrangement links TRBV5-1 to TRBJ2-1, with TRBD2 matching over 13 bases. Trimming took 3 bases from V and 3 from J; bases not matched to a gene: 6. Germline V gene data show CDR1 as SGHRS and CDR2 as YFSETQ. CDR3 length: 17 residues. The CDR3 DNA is TGCGCCAGCAGCTACAACGGACTAGCGGGAGTCTACAATGAGCAGTTCTTC. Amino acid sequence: CASSYNGLAGVYNEQFF.

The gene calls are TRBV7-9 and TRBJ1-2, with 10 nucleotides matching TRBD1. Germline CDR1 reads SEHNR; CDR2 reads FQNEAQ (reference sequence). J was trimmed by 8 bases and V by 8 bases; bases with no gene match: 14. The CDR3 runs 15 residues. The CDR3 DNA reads TGTGCCAGCGGGGGACAGGGGTTCCGGGGTGGAGGCTACACCTTC. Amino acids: CASGGQGFRGGGYTF. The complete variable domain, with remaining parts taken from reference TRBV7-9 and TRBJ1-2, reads DTGVSQNPRHKITKRGQNVTFRCDPISEHNRLYWYRQTLGQGPEFLTYFQNEAQLEKSRLLSDRFSAERPKGSFSTLEIQRTEQGDSAMYLCASGGQGFRGGGYTFGSGTRLTVV.

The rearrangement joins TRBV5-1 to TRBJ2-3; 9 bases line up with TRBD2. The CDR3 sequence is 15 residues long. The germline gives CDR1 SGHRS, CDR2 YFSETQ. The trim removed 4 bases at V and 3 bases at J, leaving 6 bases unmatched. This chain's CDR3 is CASSIGLAKTDTQYF. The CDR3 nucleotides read TGCGCCAGCAGCATTGGACTAGCGAAAACAGATACGCAGTATTTT.

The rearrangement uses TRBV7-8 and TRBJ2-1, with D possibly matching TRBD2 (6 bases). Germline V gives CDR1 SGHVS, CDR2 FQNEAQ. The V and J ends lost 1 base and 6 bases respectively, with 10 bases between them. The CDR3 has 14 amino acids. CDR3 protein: CASSLVGGPNEQFF. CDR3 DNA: TGTGCCAGCAGCTTAGTAGGAGGGCCCAATGAGCAGTTCTTC.

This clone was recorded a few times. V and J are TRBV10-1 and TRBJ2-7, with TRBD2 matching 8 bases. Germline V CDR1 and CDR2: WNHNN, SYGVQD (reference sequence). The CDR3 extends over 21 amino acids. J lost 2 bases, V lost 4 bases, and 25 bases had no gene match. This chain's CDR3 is CASSGPGAAETRGGPTYEQYV. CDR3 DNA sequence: TGCGCCAGCAGTGGTCCGGGAGCGGCTGAAACCCGGGGGGGGCCTACCTACGAGCAGTACGTC.

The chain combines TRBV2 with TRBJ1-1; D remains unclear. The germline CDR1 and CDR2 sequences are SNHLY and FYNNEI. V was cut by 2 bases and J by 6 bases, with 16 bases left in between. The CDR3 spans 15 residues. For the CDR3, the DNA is TGTGCCAGCAGTGAAAAGGGAGTAGTAACCGCTGAAGCTTTCTTT. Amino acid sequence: CASSEKGVVTAEAFF.

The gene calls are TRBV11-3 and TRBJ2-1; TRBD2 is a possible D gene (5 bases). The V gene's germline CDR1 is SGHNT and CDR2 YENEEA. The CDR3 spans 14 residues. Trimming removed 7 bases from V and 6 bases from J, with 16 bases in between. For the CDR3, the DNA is TGTGCCAGCACCAGAGGAGTAGCGATCAATGAGCAGTTCTTC. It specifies CASTRGVAINEQFF.

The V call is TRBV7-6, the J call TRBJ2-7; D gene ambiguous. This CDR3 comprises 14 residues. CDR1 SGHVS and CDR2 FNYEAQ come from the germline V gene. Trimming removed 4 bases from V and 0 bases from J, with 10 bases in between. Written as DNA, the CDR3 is TGTGCCAGCAGCTCCTTCCTGAGCTCCTACGAGCAGTACTTC. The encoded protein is CASSSFLSSYEQYF.

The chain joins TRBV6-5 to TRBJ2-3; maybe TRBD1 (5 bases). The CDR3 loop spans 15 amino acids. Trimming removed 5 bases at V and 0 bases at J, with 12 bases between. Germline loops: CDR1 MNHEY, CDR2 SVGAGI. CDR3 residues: CASSATGSSTDTQYF. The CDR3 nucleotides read TGTGCCAGCAGTGCTACAGGTTCTAGCACAGATACGCAGTATTTT.

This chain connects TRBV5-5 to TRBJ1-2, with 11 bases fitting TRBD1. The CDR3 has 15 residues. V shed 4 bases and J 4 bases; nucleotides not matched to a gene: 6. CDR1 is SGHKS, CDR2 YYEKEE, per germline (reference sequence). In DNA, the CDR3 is TGTGCCAGCAGCAGGAGGACAGGGGGCGCCTATGGCTACACCTTC. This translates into CASSRRTGGAYGYTF.

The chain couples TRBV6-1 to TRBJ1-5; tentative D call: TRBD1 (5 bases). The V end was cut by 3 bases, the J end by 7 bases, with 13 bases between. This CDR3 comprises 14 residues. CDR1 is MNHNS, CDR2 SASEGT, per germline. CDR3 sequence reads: CASSEAQAIQPQHF. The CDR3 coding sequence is TGTGCCAGCAGTGAGGCACAGGCCATCCAGCCCCAGCATTTT.

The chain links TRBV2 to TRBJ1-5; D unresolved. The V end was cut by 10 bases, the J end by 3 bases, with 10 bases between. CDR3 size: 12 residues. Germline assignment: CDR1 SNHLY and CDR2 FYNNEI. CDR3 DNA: TGTGCCACGTCGCGAAACAATCAGCCCCAGCATTTT. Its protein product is CATSRNNQPQHF.

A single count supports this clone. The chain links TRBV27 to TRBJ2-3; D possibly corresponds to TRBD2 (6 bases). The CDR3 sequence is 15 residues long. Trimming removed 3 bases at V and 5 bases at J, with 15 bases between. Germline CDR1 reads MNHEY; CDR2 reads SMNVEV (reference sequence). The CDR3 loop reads CASSLGGLPLDTQYF. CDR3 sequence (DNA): TGTGCCAGCAGTTTGGGAGGACTACCATTAGATACGCAGTATTTT.

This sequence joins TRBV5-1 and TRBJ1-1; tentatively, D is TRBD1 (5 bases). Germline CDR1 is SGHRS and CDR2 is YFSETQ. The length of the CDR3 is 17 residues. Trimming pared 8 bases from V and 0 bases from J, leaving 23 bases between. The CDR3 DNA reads TGCGCCAGTCGATTAAATCCGACAGCGTCCATGAACACTGAAGCTTTCTTT. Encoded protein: CASRLNPTASMNTEAFF.

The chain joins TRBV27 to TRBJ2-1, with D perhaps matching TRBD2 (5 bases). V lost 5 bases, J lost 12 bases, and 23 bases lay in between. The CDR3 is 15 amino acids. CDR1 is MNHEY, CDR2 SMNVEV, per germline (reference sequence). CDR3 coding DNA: TGTGCCAGCAGTAGTCAGCATAGGATGGGCGGGTGGCAGTTCTTC. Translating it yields CASSSQHRMGGWQFF.

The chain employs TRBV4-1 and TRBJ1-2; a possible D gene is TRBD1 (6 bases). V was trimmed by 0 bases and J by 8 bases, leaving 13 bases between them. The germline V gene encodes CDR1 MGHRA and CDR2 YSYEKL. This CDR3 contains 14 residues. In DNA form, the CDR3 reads TGCGCCAGCAGCCAAGAGAGTACAGGGATCGGCTACACCTTC. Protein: CASSQESTGIGYTF.

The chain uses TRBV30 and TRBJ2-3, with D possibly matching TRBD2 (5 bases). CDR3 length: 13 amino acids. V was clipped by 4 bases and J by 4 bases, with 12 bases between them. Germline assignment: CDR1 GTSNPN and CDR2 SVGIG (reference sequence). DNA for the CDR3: TGTGCCTGGACCCAGCGGCGGGCAGATACGCAGTATTTT. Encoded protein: CAWTQRRADTQYF.

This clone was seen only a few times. CDR3 in amino acids: CASSLDRGRLFF. CDR3 nucleotides: TGTGCCAGCAGCTTAGACAGGGGACGGCTGTTTTTT. The chain combines TRBV11-3 with TRBJ2-2; D perhaps matches TRBD1 (6 bases). Trimming cost V 0 bases and J 13 bases, with 9 bases left between them. This CDR3 has 12 residues. The germline V gene has CDR1 SGHNT and CDR2 YENEEA.

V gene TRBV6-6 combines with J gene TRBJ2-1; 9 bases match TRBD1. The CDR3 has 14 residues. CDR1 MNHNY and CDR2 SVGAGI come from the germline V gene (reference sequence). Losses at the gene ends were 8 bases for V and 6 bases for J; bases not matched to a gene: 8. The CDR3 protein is CASARDRVVNEQFF. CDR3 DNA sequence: TGTGCCAGCGCACGGGACAGGGTCGTCAATGAGCAGTTCTTC.

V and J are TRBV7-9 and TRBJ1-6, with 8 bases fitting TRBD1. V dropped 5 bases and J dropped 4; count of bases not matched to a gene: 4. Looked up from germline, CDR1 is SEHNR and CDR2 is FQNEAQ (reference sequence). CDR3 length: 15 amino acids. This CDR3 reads CASSNDRGYNSPLHF. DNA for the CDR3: TGTGCCAGCAGCAACGACAGGGGTTATAATTCACCCCTCCACTTT.